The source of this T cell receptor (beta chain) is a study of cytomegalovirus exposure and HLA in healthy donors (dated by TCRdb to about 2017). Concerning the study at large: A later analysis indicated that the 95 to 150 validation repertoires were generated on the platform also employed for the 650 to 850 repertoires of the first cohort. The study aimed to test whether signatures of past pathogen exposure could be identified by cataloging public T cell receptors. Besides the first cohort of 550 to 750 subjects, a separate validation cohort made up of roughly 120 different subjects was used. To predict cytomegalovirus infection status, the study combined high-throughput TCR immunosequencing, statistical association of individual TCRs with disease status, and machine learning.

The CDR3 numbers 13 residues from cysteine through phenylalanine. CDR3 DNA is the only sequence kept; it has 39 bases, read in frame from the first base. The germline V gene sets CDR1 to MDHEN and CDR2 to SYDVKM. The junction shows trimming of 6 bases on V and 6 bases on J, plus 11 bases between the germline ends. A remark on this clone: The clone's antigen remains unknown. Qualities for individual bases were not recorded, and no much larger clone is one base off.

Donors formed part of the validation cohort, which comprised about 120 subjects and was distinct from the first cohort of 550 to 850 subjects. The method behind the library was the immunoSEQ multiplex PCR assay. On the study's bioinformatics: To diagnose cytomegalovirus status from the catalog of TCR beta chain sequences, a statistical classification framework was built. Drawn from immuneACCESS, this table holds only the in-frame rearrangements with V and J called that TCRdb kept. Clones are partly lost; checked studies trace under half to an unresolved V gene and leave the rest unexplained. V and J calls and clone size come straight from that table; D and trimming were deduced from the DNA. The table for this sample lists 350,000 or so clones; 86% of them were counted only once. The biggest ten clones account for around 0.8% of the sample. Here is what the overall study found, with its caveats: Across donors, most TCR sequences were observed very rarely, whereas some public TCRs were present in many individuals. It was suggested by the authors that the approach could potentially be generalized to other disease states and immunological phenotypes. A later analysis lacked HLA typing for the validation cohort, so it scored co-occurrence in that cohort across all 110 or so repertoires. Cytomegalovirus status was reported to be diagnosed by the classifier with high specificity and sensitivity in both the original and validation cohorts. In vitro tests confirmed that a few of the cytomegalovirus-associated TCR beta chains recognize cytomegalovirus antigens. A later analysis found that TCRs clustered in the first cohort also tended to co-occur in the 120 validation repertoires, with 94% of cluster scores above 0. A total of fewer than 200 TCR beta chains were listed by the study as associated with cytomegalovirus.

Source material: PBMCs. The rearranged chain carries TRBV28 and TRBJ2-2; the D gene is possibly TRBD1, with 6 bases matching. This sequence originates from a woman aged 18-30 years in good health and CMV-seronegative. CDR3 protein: CASRSQGPGELFF. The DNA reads TGTGCCAGCAGATCACAGGGTCCCGGGGAGCTGTTTTTT.